These 27 T cell receptor beta chains were all obtained from the same sample, sequenced in a study of cytomegalovirus exposure and HLA in healthy donors. TCRdb keeps only in-frame clones here, not all; method: immunoSEQ multiplex PCR. The table shows around 60,000 clones, with about 90% occurring only once. The sample taken for sequencing was PBMCs. The receptors originated from a young woman in good health and CMV-seronegative.

CDR3 sequence (DNA): TGTGCCAGCAGTGACAAAAATGAAAAACTGTTTTTT. Encoded protein: CASSDKNEKLFF. V and J are TRBV6-6 and TRBJ1-4; D not certain. The CDR3 extends over 12 amino acids. Per the germline V gene, CDR1 is MNHNY and CDR2 is SVGAGI (reference sequence). V was clipped by 5 bases and J by 5 bases, with 6 bases between them.

This chain uses TRBV5-5 with TRBJ1-1, with D unresolved. Looked up from germline, CDR1 is SGHKS and CDR2 is YYEKEE (reference sequence). V dropped 2 bases and J dropped 5 bases, with 4 bases sitting between them. This CDR3 comprises 11 residues. The CDR3 coding sequence is TGTGCCAGCAGCTTCGAGACTGAAGCTTTCTTT. Translated: CASSFETEAFF. Looking up the rest from reference TRBV5-5 and TRBJ1-1 gives the full variable domain: DAGVTQSPTHLIKTRGQQVTLRCSPISGHKSVSWYQQVLGQGPQFIFQYYEKEERGRGNFPDRFSARQFPNYSSELNVNALLLGDSALYLCASSFETEAFFGQGTRLTVV.

The chain uses TRBV5-1 and TRBJ1-1; D not resolved. The CDR3 contains 13 residues. V was pared by 4 bases and J by 1 base, with 8 bases between. In germline, CDR1 is SGHRS, CDR2 YFSETQ. CDR3 DNA sequence: TGCGCCAGCAGCGTTCAGGAGAACACTGAAGCTTTCTTT. Its translation: CASSVQENTEAFF.

The rearrangement uses TRBV9 and TRBJ2-3; 11 bases map to TRBD2. Per the germline V gene, CDR1 is SGDLS and CDR2 is YYNGEE. CDR3 length: 18 residues. Trimming cost V 7 bases and J 4 bases; bases outside gene matches: 17. Written as DNA, the CDR3 is TGTGCCAGCTCGGTTCTTAGCGGGGGGGCGGGTCCCGCAGATACGCAGTATTTT. This encodes CASSVLSGGAGPADTQYF.

The chain uses TRBV5-1 and TRBJ2-7; 7 bases are a match to TRBD1. The CDR3 consists of 17 residues. Unmatched junction bases numbered 14, after V lost 2 bases and J lost 3 bases. CDR1 and CDR2 from the germline V gene are SGHRS and YFSETQ. CDR3 DNA: TGCGCCAGCAGCTTACAAACCGGGACAGTCAATCTCTACGAGCAGTACTTC. Protein product: CASSLQTGTVNLYEQYF. Full variable domain (missing parts from reference TRBV5-1 and TRBJ2-7): KAGVTQTPRYLIKTRGQQVTLSCSPISGHRSVSWYQQTPGQGLQFLFEYFSETQRNKGNFPGRFSGRQFSNSRSEMNVSTLELGDSALYLCASSLQTGTVNLYEQYFGPGTRLTVT.

The V gene is TRBV2, the J gene TRBJ1-2; D possibly corresponds to TRBD1 (6 bases). Germline V lookup: CDR1 SNHLY, CDR2 FYNNEI. V was shortened by 5 bases and J by 1 base, with 11 bases between the two germline ends. The CDR3 sequence is 14 residues long. This CDR3 is CASSSPGHNYGYTF. In DNA, the CDR3 is TGTGCCAGCAGTTCTCCGGGACATAACTATGGCTACACCTTC.

The CDR3 region has the DNA TGCAGCGTTGGCGGGCTTAGCACAGATACGCAGTATTTT. It specifies CSVGGLSTDTQYF. This chain links TRBV29-1 with TRBJ2-3; D might be TRBD2 (5 bases). Trimming removed 4 bases at V and 0 bases at J, with 8 bases between. Germline CDR1 is SQVTM and CDR2 is ANQGSEA. CDR3 length equals 13 residues.

The rearrangement joins TRBV1 to TRBJ2-3; the table's D gene call, TRBD2, was not cross checked with the DNA. TRBV1 is described as a pseudogene. There are 18 residues in the CDR3. The CDR3 loop is CTSSQETYSGSGTDTQYF. CDR3 nucleotide sequence: TGCACCAGCAGCCAGGAAACATATAGCGGGTCCGGCACAGATACGCAGTATTTT.

The V call is TRBV7-9, the J call TRBJ2-1; 9 nucleotides agree with TRBD2. The V gene's germline CDR1 is SEHNR and CDR2 FQNEAQ (reference sequence). The junction had 12 bases not matched to a gene; V was cut back by 5 bases and J by 10 bases. CDR3 length: 15 residues. This chain's CDR3 is CASSGPGAGGLEQFF. CDR3 coding DNA: TGTGCCAGCAGCGGCCCGGGGGCGGGGGGGCTGGAGCAGTTCTTC.

V gene TRBV13 combines with J gene TRBJ2-1, with TRBD1 identical over 8 bases. The V and J ends lost 3 bases and 9 bases, in that order; junction bases with no gene match: 7. CDR3 length: 14 residues. From germline, CDR1 is PRHDT and CDR2 FYEKMQ (reference sequence). The CDR3 reads CASSFLQGAVEQFF. CDR3 coding DNA: TGTGCCAGCAGCTTCCTTCAGGGGGCCGTTGAGCAGTTCTTC.

V gene TRBV5-5 combines with J gene TRBJ2-7; 7 bases are shared with TRBD1. This CDR3 comprises 15 residues. The germline gives CDR1 SGHKS, CDR2 YYEKEE (reference sequence). V was pared by 3 bases and J by 3 bases, with 9 bases of the junction left unmatched. CDR3 nucleotides: TGTGCCAGCAGCTCGGAAAGGGACAGACACTACGAGCAGTACTTC. Encoded protein: CASSSERDRHYEQYF.

This sequence joins TRBV6-6 and TRBJ2-7, with 8 bases aligning to TRBD1. The CDR3 has 15 amino acids. Germline lookup yields CDR1 MNHNY and CDR2 SVGAGI (reference sequence). Trimming at V came to 2 bases and at J to 6 bases, leaving 9 bases not matched to a gene. The CDR3 loop is CASSYVGRGPGEQYF. In nucleotides, the CDR3 is TGTGCCAGCAGTTACGTCGGCAGGGGGCCCGGCGAGCAGTACTTC.

The chain combines TRBV14 with TRBJ2-4; D is possibly TRBD2 (5 bases). This CDR3 contains 12 residues. Germline CDR1 SGHDN, CDR2 FVKESK. Trimming removed 2 bases at V and 10 bases at J, with 9 bases between. The CDR3 bases are TGTGCCAGCAGCCAAAGGACTGCGATTCAGTACTTC. Protein product: CASSQRTAIQYF.

V is TRBV2 and J is TRBJ1-5; TRBD1 matches 8 bases. The length of the CDR3 is 15 residues. J was trimmed by 4 bases and V by 4 bases; bases with no gene match: 6. CDR1 and CDR2 from the germline V gene are SNHLY and FYNNEI. The CDR3 bases are TGTGCCAGCAGTGCTCGGACAGGGCGGAATCAGCCCCAGCATTTT. This sequence encodes CASSARTGRNQPQHF.

This clone was picked up one time. This chain joins TRBV29-1 and TRBJ2-3; 9 bases align to TRBD1. This CDR3 comprises 16 residues. V was pared by 2 bases and J by 4 bases, with 10 bases of the junction left unmatched. CDR1 SQVTM and CDR2 ANQGSEA come from the germline V gene. The CDR3 DNA reads as TGCAGCGTTGAAATCGGGACAGGGAGATTCCCAGATACGCAGTATTTT. Its protein product is CSVEIGTGRFPDTQYF.

The chain employs TRBV11-3 and TRBJ2-5, with TRBD2 matching 12 bases. Germline V CDR1 and CDR2: SGHNT, YENEEA. The CDR3 sequence is 16 residues long. The ends lost 4 bases at V and 3 bases at J; junction bases unmatched: 6. CDR3 DNA sequence: TGTGCCAGCAGCTCGCTAGCGGGGGGGCTGGAAGAGACCCAGTACTTC. Protein sequence: CASSSLAGGLEETQYF.

The chain employs TRBV4-1 and TRBJ2-7, with 8 bases identical to TRBD1. The CDR3 runs to 15 residues. V lost 1 base and J lost 3; bases outside the gene matches: 5. Germline CDR1 and CDR2: MGHRA and YSYEKL. This chain's CDR3 is CASSQGTGLLYEQYF. For the CDR3, the DNA is TGCGCCAGCAGCCAAGGGACAGGGTTGCTCTACGAGCAGTACTTC.

This rearrangement joins TRBV5-8 to TRBJ2-7, with a possible D match to TRBD1 (5 bases). The CDR3 is 14 amino acids. V was cut by 1 base and J by 3 bases, with 11 bases left in between. Germline-derived CDR1 and CDR2 are SGHTS and YDEGEE. CDR3 amino acids: CASSLYDRHYEQYF. Here the CDR3 DNA reads TGTGCCAGCAGCTTGTATGACAGACACTACGAGCAGTACTTC.

DNA of the CDR3: TGTGCCTGGGGCCCTTTACCTGGTGGGGCCAACGTCCTGACTTTC. Translated, it gives CAWGPLPGGANVLTF. The chain joins TRBV30 to TRBJ2-6, with unresolved D. Germline V lookup: CDR1 GTSNPN, CDR2 SVGIG (reference sequence). Deletions cut 5 bases from V and 3 bases from J, with 14 bases between. This CDR3 contains 15 residues. The whole variable domain, remainder taken from reference TRBV30 and TRBJ2-6, is SQTIHQWPATLVQPVGSPLSLECTVEGTSNPNLYWYRQAAGRGLQLLFYSVGIGQISSEVPQNLSASRPQDRQFILSSKKLLLSDSGFYLCAWGPLPGGANVLTFGAGSRLTVL.

The CDR3 reads CSADREMGETQYF. CDR3 bases: TGCAGCGCCGACAGGGAGATGGGAGAGACCCAGTACTTC. The chain has TRBV29-1 and TRBJ2-5; 7 bases line up with TRBD1. Losses at the gene ends were 7 bases for V and 4 bases for J; bases not matched to a gene: 9. The CDR3 is 13 residues long. Germline V gives CDR1 SQVTM, CDR2 ANQGSEA. Full variable domain (remainder filled in from reference TRBV29-1 and TRBJ2-5): SAVISQKPSRDICQRGTSLTIQCQVDSQVTMMFWYRQQPGQSLTLIATANQGSEATYESGFVIDKFPISRPNLTFSTLTVSNMSPEDSSIYLCSADREMGETQYFGPGTRLLVL.

This clone is a singleton in its sample. The chain has TRBV5-4 and TRBJ1-2; possible D gene TRBD1, 6 bases. Germline CDR1 reads SGHNT; CDR2 reads YYREEE (reference sequence). V lost 4 bases, J lost 9 bases, and 13 bases lay in between. CDR3 length equals 12 residues. The CDR3 reads CASSPTGKRYTF. The CDR3 bases are TGTGCCAGCAGCCCCACAGGGAAGCGCTACACCTTC.

This clone appeared a few times. The chain uses TRBV11-2 and TRBJ1-2, with no clear D. Looked up from germline, CDR1 is SGHAT and CDR2 is FQNNGV. Trimming stripped 5 bases from V and 2 bases from J, with 12 bases between. The CDR3 has 14 amino acids. CDR3 residues: CASSPGRKNYGYTF. The CDR3 DNA is TGTGCCAGCAGCCCGGGGAGAAAGAACTATGGCTACACCTTC.

The rearrangement joins TRBV6-1 to TRBJ2-7, with a tentative D call TRBD2 (5 bases). CDR1 and CDR2 (germline): MNHNS, SASEGT. This CDR3 has 13 residues. Between the trimmed V and J ends, which lost 1 base and 6 bases, there was a span of 10 bases. DNA of the CDR3: TGTGCCAGCAGTGAAGGGGAGTGGGGCGAGCAGTACTTC. Its translation: CASSEGEWGEQYF.

The V call is TRBV7-2, the J call TRBJ2-7, with D perhaps matching TRBD1 (6 bases). The germline CDR1 and CDR2 sequences are SGHTA and FQGNSA. The CDR3 is 13 residues long. Trimming took off 5 bases at V and 6 bases at J, with 14 bases between the two ends. Here the CDR3 reads CASSPTGAREQYF. The CDR3, as DNA: TGTGCCAGCAGCCCGACAGGAGCGCGCGAGCAGTACTTC.

This chain links TRBV9 with TRBJ2-1, with TRBD2 matching 7 bases. Germline V gene data show CDR1 as SGDLS and CDR2 as YYNGEE. The CDR3 has 16 amino acids. V dropped 0 bases and J dropped 4; count of bases not matched to a gene: 7. This CDR3 is CASSVEKRGGYNEQFF. DNA for the CDR3: TGTGCCAGCAGCGTAGAAAAGCGGGGCGGATACAATGAGCAGTTCTTC. Complete variable domain (other parts from reference TRBV9 and TRBJ2-1): DSGVTQTPKHLITATGQRVTLRCSPRSGDLSVYWYQQSLDQGLQFLIQYYNGEERAKGNILERFSAQQFPDLHSELNLSSLELGDSALYFCASSVEKRGGYNEQFFGPGTRLTVL.

This clone was detected only a few times. The V gene is TRBV18, the J gene TRBJ1-5; 9 bases are a match to TRBD1. The germline V gene has CDR1 KGHSH and CDR2 LQKENI. The CDR3 is 14 amino acids. Unmatched junction bases numbered 4, after V lost 3 bases and J lost 7 bases. The CDR3 DNA reads as TGTGCCAGCTCACCTGGACAGGGGAAACAGCCCCAGCATTTT. It is translated as CASSPGQGKQPQHF.

The rearrangement uses TRBV4-1 and TRBJ1-2; 7 positions match TRBD1. CDR3 size: 15 residues. Germline V gene lookup returns CDR1 MGHRA and CDR2 YSYEKL. Trimming took 1 base from V and 1 from J; bases not matched to a gene: 3. CDR3 sequence reads: CASSQAGTVNYGYTF. The CDR3 DNA is TGCGCCAGCAGCCAAGCGGGGACAGTTAACTATGGCTACACCTTC.